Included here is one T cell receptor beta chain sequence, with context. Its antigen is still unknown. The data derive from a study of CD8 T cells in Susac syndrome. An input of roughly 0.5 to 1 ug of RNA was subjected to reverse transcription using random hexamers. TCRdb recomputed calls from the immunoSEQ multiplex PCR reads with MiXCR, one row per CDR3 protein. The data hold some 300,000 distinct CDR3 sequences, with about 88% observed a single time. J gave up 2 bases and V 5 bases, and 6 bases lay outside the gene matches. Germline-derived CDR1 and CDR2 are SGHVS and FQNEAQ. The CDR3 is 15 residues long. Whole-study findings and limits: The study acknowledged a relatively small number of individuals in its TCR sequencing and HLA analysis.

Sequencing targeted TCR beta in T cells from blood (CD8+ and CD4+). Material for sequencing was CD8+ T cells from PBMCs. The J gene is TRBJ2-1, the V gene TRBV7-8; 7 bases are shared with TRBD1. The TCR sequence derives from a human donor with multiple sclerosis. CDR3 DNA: TGTGCCAGCAGCCAAAGACAGGGTACCTACAATGAGCAGTTCTTC. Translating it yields CASSQRQGTYNEQFF.